Sequencing of this T cell receptor (beta chain) was carried out in a study of T cell clonality in common variable immunodeficiency. Points from the study as a whole: Common variable immunodeficiency TCR beta sequences reportedly had fewer deletions and N-nucleotide insertions. CVID subjects shared fewer TCRbeta clones than healthy controls did. CVID subjects had higher TCRbeta clonality than healthy controls, most marked in about a third.

This clone was picked up many times. The antigen is undetermined. CVID and control samples used equivalent genomic DNA input. Sequenced by immunoSEQ multiplex PCR; TCRdb stores in-frame clones only, minus some. Sampling found tens of thousands of clones, none seen once. CVID subjects were neither ill nor on immunomodulatory or immunosuppressive medication at sampling. Source material: peripheral blood mononuclear cells. The sequence derives from a human donor with common variable immunodeficiency.

The CDR3 here is CASSPGDVRQETQYF. The DNA read from the CDR3 is TGCGCCAGCAGCCCGGGGGACGTACGACAAGAGACC. The chain has TRBV5-1 and TRBJ2-5; perhaps TRBD2 as D (6 bases). The observed sequence ends 3 residues before the CDR3 terminus, with the missing tail filled in from the germline J gene. V gave up 4 bases and J gave up 2 bases, with 15 bases separating them. Germline V gives CDR1 SGHRS, CDR2 YFSETQ. This CDR3 has 15 amino acids.